This T cell receptor beta chain comes out of a study of cytomegalovirus exposure and HLA in healthy donors. Overall study: HLA-typed donors were the source of around 87 million unique TCRs, which an early data release held. Most donors, more than 80% of a few hundred genotyped, fell in the Caucasian-associated ancestry cluster.

Germline loops: CDR1 MNHEY, CDR2 SVGAGI. CDR3 length: 14 residues. V lost 4 bases to trimming and J lost 5 bases, with 14 bases between them. Findings of the study overall: Most subjects had HLA-A and HLA-B alleles reportedly predicted accurately by TCR beta sequences.

Concerning this clone: What it recognizes is unknown.

PCR amplification relied on 60 Vbeta primers (plus 13 Jbeta primers). The table came from immunoSEQ multiplex PCR; TCRdb's copy has only in-frame clones and leaves some out. The sample lists about 89,000 clones; 65% to 80% were seen once. V gene TRBV6-5 combines with J gene TRBJ1-1; D ambiguous. Input material: PBMCs. The TCR was taken from a man in his thirties or forties in good health and CMV-seronegative. The CDR3 protein is CASSSLRRMTEAFF. In nucleotides, the CDR3 is TGTGCCAGCAGTTCCCTCCGGAGAATGACTGAAGCTTTCTTT.